Each of the 3 T cell receptor beta chains below was sequenced from the same sample in a study of molecular identifiers for immune sequencing clone quantification (dated by TCRdb to 2016 to 2019). The library was produced with PCR. TCRdb shows the sequencer as Illumina HiSeq 4000. TCRdb reprocessing: public reads trimmed at Q25 with fastp, clones called with MiXCR, in-frame beta chains kept. Each CDR3 protein appears once, grouped with its most common genes and DNA. The sample table holds 65,000 or so distinct CDR3 sequences, of which about 18% were seen once. Roughly 1.5% of the sample is taken by the ten largest. The sequenced sample consisted of naive CD8+ T cells from blood, with Jurkat cell RNA spiked in. Read against the paper, the sample's cell subset or site label means: FACS-sorted CD8+CD4-CCR7+CD45RA+ naive T cells. The receptors originated from a human donor in good health. Some libraries in this study had Jurkat cell RNA spiked in.

This clonotype was seen at least ten times. The chain combines TRBV25-1 with TRBJ2-6, with D perhaps matching TRBD2 (5 bases). CDR1 and CDR2 (germline): MGHDK, SYGVNS. This CDR3 spans 14 amino acids. Trimming cost V 7 bases and J 0 bases, with 7 bases left between them. The CDR3 DNA is TGTGCCAGCACCGAGGGCTCTGGGGCCAACGTCCTGACTTTC. Translation gives CASTEGSGANVLTF. Looking up the rest from reference TRBV25-1 and TRBJ2-6 gives the full variable domain: EADIYQTPRYLVIGTGKKITLECSQTMGHDKMYWYQQDPGMELHLIHYSYGVNSTEKGDLSSESTVSRIRTEHFPLTLESARPSHTSQYLCASTEGSGANVLTFGAGSRLTVL.

This clonotype turned up a few times. The rearrangement joins TRBV6-1 to TRBJ2-7, with D unresolved. CDR1 and CDR2 (germline): MNHNS, SASEGT. This CDR3 contains 13 residues. Trimming pared 6 bases from V and 2 bases from J, leaving 11 bases between. CDR3 sequence reads: CASREVNAYEQYF. The CDR3 DNA sequence: TGTGCCAGCAGAGAGGTCAACGCCTACGAGCAGTACTTC.

Ten or more counts support this clonotype. V usage is TRBV7-9 and J usage is TRBJ2-7; 9 bases align to TRBD2. The CDR3 has 14 residues. The germline V gene has CDR1 SEHNR and CDR2 FQNEAQ (reference sequence). V lost 4 bases to trimming and J lost 4 bases; unmatched junction nucleotides: 5. The DNA for the CDR3 is TGTGCCAGCAGCTCCTTAGCGGGGGCGTACGAGCAGTACTTC. Protein product: CASSSLAGAYEQYF.